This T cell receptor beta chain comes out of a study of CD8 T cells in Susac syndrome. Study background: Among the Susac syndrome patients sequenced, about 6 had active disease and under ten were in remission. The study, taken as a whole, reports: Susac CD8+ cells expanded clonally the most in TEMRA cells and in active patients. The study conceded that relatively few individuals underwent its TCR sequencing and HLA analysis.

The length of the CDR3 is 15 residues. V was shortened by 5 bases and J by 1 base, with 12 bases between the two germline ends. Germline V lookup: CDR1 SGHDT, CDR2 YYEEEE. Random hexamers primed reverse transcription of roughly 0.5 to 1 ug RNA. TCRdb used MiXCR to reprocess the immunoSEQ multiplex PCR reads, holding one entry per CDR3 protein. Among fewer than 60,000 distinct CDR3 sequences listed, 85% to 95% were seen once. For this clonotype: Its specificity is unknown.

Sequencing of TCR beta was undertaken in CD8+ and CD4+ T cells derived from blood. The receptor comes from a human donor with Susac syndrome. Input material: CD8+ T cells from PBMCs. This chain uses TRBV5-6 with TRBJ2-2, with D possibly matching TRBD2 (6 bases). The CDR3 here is CASRAGTLNTGELFF. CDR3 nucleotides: TGTGCCAGCAGGGCAGGGACTCTGAACACCGGGGAGCTGTTTTTT.